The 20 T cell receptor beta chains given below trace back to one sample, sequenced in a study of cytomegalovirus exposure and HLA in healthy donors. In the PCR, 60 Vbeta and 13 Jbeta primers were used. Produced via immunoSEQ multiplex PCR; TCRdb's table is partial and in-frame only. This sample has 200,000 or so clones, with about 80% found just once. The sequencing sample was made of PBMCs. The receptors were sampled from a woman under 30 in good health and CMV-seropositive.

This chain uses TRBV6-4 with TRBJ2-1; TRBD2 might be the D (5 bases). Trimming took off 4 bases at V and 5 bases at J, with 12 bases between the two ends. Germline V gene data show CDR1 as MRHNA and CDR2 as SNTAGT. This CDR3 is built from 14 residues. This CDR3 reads CASSAGEGHNEQFF. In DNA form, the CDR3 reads TGTGCCAGCAGTGCCGGAGAGGGCCACAATGAGCAGTTCTTC.

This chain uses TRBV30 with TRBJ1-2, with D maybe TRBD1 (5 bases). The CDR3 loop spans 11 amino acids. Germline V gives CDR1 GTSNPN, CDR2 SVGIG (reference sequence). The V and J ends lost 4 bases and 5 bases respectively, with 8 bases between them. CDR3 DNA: TGTGCCTGGAAAGACAGTTATGGCTACACCTTC. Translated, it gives CAWKDSYGYTF.

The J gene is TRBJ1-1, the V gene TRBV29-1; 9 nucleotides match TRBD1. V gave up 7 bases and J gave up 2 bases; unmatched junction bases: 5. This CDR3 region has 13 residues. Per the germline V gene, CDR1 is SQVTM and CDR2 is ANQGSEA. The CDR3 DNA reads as TGCAGCGCCGGGACAGGGCTTAACACTGAAGCTTTCTTT. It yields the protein CSAGTGLNTEAFF.

CDR3 residues: CASVGSAANTGELFF. CDR3 nucleotide sequence: TGTGCCAGCGTGGGCTCGGCAGCTAACACCGGGGAGCTGTTTTTT. The rearrangement joins TRBV6-5 to TRBJ2-2; no reliable D call. V shed 8 bases and J shed 2 bases, with 15 bases lying between them. Germline assignment: CDR1 MNHEY and CDR2 SVGAGI. This CDR3 spans 15 amino acids.

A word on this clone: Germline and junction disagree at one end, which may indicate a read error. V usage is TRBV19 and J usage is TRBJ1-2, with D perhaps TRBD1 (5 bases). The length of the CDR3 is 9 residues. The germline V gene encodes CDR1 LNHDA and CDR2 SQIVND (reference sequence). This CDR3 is CARAAGPLF. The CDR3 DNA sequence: TGTGCCAGGGCAGCGGGACCCCTCTTC.

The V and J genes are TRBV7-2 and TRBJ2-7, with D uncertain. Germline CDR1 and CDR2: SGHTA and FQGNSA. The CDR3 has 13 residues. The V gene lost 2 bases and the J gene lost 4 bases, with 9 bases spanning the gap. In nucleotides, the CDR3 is TGTGCCAGCAGCTTACCCAGGAAATACGAGCAGTACTTC. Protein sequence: CASSLPRKYEQYF. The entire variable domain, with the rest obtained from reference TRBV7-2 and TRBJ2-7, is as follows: GAGVSQSPSNKVTEKGKDVELRCDPISGHTALYWYRQSLGQGLEFLIYFQGNSAPDKSGLPSDRFSAERTGGSVSTLTIQRTQQEDSAVYLCASSLPRKYEQYFGPGTRLTVT.

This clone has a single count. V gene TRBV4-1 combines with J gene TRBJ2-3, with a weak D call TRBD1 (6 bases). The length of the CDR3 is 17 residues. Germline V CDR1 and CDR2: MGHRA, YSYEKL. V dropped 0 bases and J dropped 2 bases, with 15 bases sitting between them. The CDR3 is CASSQEGTGRSTDTQYF. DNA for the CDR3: TGCGCCAGCAGCCAAGAAGGTACAGGGCGGTCCACAGATACGCAGTATTTT.

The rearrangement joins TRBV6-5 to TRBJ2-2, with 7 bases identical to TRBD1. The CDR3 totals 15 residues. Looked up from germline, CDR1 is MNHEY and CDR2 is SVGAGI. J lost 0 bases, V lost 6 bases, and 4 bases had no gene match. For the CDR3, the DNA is TGTGCCAGCAGGGGGACAGACGCGAACACCGGGGAGCTGTTTTTT. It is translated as CASRGTDANTGELFF.

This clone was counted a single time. The CDR3 region has the DNA TGTGCTAGTGGTTTGGGGAACGGGGGGGTGTACAATGAGCAGTTCTTC. It specifies CASGLGNGGVYNEQFF. The chain carries TRBV12-5 and TRBJ2-1; 8 nucleotides agree with TRBD2. V was clipped by 1 base and J by 4 bases; unmatched bases: 6. There are 16 residues in the CDR3. Germline V gene lookup returns CDR1 LGHNT and CDR2 FRNRAP.

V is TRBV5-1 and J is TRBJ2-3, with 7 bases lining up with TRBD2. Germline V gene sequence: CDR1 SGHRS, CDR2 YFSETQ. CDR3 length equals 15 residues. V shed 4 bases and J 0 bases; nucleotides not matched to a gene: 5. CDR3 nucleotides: TGCGCCAGCAGCCCGAGCGGGGCTAGCACAGATACGCAGTATTTT. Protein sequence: CASSPSGASTDTQYF.

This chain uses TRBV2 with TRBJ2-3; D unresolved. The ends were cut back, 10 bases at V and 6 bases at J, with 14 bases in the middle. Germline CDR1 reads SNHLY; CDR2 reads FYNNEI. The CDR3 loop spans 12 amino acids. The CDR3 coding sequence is TGTGCCACCCTAGGAGACCGGGATACGCAGTATTTT. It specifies CATLGDRDTQYF.

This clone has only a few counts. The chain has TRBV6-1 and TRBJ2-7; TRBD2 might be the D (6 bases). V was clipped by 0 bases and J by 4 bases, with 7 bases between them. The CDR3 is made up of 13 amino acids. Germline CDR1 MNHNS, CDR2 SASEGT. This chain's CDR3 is CASSEAAGYEQYV. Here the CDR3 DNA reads TGTGCCAGCAGTGAAGCGGCGGGGTACGAGCAGTACGTC.

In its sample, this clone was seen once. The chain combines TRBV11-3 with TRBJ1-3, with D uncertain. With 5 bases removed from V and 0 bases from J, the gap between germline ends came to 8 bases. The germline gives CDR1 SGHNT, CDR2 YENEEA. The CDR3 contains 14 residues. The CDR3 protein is CASSHNHSGNTIYF. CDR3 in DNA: TGTGCCAGCAGCCACAATCACTCTGGAAACACCATATATTTT.

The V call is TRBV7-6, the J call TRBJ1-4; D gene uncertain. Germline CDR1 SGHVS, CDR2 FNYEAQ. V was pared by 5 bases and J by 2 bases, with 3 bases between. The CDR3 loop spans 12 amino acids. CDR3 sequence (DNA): TGTGCCAGCAGCCCGACTAATGAAAAACTGTTTTTT. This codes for CASSPTNEKLFF.

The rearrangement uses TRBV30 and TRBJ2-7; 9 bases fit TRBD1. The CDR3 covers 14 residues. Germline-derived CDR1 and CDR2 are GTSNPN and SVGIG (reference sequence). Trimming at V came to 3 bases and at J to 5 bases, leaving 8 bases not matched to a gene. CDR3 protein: CAWRLGQGLDEQYF. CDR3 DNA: TGTGCCTGGAGGCTGGGACAGGGTCTGGACGAGCAGTACTTC.

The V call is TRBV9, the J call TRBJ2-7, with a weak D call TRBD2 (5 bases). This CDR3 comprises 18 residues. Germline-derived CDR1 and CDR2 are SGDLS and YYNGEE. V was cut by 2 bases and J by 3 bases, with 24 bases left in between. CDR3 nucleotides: TGTGCCAGCAGCGTCCCATTCCCCCTTGGGCAGGAGGTCTACGAGCAGTACTTC. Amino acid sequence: CASSVPFPLGQEVYEQYF.

This CDR3 is CASTATGISNTIYF. CDR3 nucleotide sequence: TGTGCCAGTACCGCGACAGGGATAAGTAACACCATATATTTT. The rearrangement joins TRBV19 to TRBJ1-3; 7 bases align to TRBD1. Germline-derived CDR1 and CDR2 are LNHDA and SQIVND (reference sequence). This CDR3 region has 14 residues. V trimming: 7 bases; J trimming: 7 bases; junction bases outside the gene matches: 10.

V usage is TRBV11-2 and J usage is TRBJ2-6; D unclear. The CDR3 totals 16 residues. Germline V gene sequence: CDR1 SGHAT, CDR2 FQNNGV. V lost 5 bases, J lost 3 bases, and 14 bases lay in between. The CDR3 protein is CASSKPIGFGANVLTF. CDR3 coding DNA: TGTGCCAGCAGCAAGCCCATCGGGTTTGGGGCCAACGTCCTGACTTTC.

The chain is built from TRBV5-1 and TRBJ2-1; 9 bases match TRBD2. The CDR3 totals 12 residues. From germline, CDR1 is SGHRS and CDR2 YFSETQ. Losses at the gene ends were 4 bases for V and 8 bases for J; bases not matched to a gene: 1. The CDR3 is CASSRLADEQFF. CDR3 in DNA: TGCGCCAGCAGCCGACTAGCGGATGAGCAGTTCTTC.

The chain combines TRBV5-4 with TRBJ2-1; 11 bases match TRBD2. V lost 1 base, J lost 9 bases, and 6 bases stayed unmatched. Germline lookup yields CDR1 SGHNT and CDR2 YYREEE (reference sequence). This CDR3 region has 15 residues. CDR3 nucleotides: TGTGCCAGCAGCTTGAAGACTAGCGGGGATGGTGAGCAGTTCTTC. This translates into CASSLKTSGDGEQFF.